Included here is one T cell receptor beta chain sequence, with context. Its antigen is unknown. This record belongs to a study of OX40 agonist ivuxolimab in advanced cancers. About the research overall: The study gave patients intravenous ivuxolimab at 0.01 to 10 mg/kg every 2 weeks.

The method was immunoSEQ multiplex PCR; TCRdb's version includes in-frame clones alone and lacks a portion of them. The top ten hold nearly 7.5% of the sample, which has over 70,000 clones, 70% to 90% seen once. Per germline, CDR1 SQVTM and CDR2 ANQGSEA. The ends lost 5 bases at V and 1 base at J; junction bases unmatched: 1. This CDR3 has 13 amino acids. Patients with a history of autoimmune disease or on systemic immunosuppression were excluded. Study-wide points: Dosing at 0.1 to 3.0 mg/kg was accompanied by clonal expansion of CD4+ and CD8+ blood T cells by week 6. CD4+ T cells averaged fewer expanded clones than CD8+ T cells.

The source is an adult with an advanced solid tumor such as melanoma, head and neck, liver or kidney cancer. This chain connects TRBV29-1 to TRBJ2-1, with 8 bases lining up with TRBD2. Specimen: CD4+ or CD8+ T cells sorted from blood, collected in a trial of the OX40 agonist ivuxolimab. CDR3 in amino acids: CSVRLASYNEQFF. The CDR3, as DNA: TGCAGCGTTCGACTAGCGTCCTACAATGAGCAGTTCTTC.